The present T cell receptor beta chain was sequenced within a study of beta chain features in type 1 diabetes. Points from the study as a whole: VDJ junctions in type 1 diabetes patients carried more deletions and fewer insertions.

The CDR3 loop spans 11 amino acids. Trimming removed 6 bases from V and 5 bases from J, with 6 bases in between. Germline V gene lookup returns CDR1 SGHRS and CDR2 YFSETQ. To note about this clone: Its antigen is undetermined.

Expressed TCRB transcripts were sequenced after all isolated RNA was converted to cDNA. Assay used: immunoSEQ multiplex PCR; TCRdb lists only in-frame clones, some missing. The table shows approximately 380,000 clones, with about 15% occurring only once. Sequencing was performed on naive CD4+ T cells from blood. The source is a woman aged 18-29 years in good health. V and J are TRBV5-1 and TRBJ2-1; D call uncertain. The CDR3 DNA reads as TGCGCCAGCACCTACGACAATGAGCAGTTCTTC. Residues: CASTYDNEQFF.